These 20 T cell receptor beta chains came from one sample sequenced in a study of blood T cells in healthy people across ages. The second PCR ran 7 to 11 cycles with a sample-barcoded 5' primer and J-beta primers. TCRdb analysed the 5' RACE reads with MiXCR anew, one entry per CDR3 protein. The table includes 750,000 to 950,000 distinct CDR3 sequences, 29% detected once. These same records also appear under a second study, on T cells of mothers and their children.

Sample: blood. The source of these receptors is a woman in her 40s in good health.

This clonotype was recorded at least ten times. The V and J genes are TRBV9 and TRBJ2-4, with D possibly matching TRBD1 (5 bases). Germline assignment: CDR1 SGDLS and CDR2 YYNGEE. The CDR3 runs to 14 residues. V was pared by 4 bases and J by 6 bases, with 14 bases between. CDR3 nucleotides: TGTGCCAGCAGCCCGCCAGGACAACTAAACATTCAGTACTTC. It yields the protein CASSPPGQLNIQYF.

This sequence joins TRBV20-1 and TRBJ2-5; the match to TRBD2 covers 9 bases. With 1 base clipped from V and 0 bases from J, the junction kept 3 bases outside the gene matches. Per the germline V gene, CDR1 is DFQATT and CDR2 is SNEGSKA (reference sequence). This CDR3 is 15 amino acids long. The CDR3 coding sequence is TGCAGTGCTAGAGGGGCGGGGGGGTACCAAGAGACCCAGTACTTC. Its translation is CSARGAGGYQETQYF.

This clonotype came up many times. The rearrangement links TRBV12-3 or TRBV12-4 to TRBJ2-7; a weak D match, TRBD1 (5 bases). The CDR3 totals 13 residues. V was cut by 4 bases and J by 2 bases, with 9 bases left in between. CDR3 nucleotide sequence: TGTGCCAGCAGTTCCGGCAGGGCCTACGAGCAGTACTTC. It translates to CASSSGRAYEQYF.

The V call is TRBV20-1, the J call TRBJ2-1; D remains ambiguous. V shed 6 bases and J shed 0 bases, with 21 bases lying between them. The CDR3 runs 17 residues. Germline V gene sequence: CDR1 DFQATT, CDR2 SNEGSKA (reference sequence). Here the CDR3 DNA reads TGCAGTGCCATAGCAGCTTATAGGGTGAGCTCCTACAATGAGCAGTTCTTC. It codes for CSAIAAYRVSSYNEQFF.

With respect to this clonotype: A much larger clone differs from this one at a single base, so this may be a read error. This CDR3 reads CSGGTANTEALF. CDR3 nucleotides: TGCAGCGGCGGGACAGCGAACACTGAAGCTCTCTTT. The chain combines TRBV29-1 with TRBJ1-1; 7 bases are a match to TRBD1. The CDR3 is 12 amino acids. Germline V gene lookup returns CDR1 SQVTM and CDR2 ANQGSEA.

The V gene is TRBV20-1, the J gene TRBJ2-3, with D perhaps given as TRBD1 or TRBD2 (5 bases each). The CDR3 has 15 residues. V lost 8 bases and J 0 bases, leaving 18 bases between the germline ends. The germline CDR1 and CDR2 sequences are DFQATT and SNEGSKA (reference sequence). For the CDR3, the DNA is TGCAGTCTGACTGACGGGGACGCTAGCACAGATACGCAGTATTTT. It yields the protein CSLTDGDASTDTQYF.

This clonotype was counted only a few times. V and J are TRBV28 and TRBJ1-1; TRBD1 aligns across 7 bases. The V gene end was trimmed by 3 bases and the J gene end by 2 bases; junction bases not matched to a gene: 6. Germline assignment: CDR1 MDHEN and CDR2 SYDVKM. The CDR3 covers 15 residues. CDR3 DNA: TGTGCCAGCAGTTTCCTTGGGACAGACAACACTGAAGCTTTCTTT. Protein sequence: CASSFLGTDNTEAFF. Supplemented by reference TRBV28 and TRBJ1-1, the full variable domain reads DVKVTQSSRYLVKRTGEKVFLECVQDMDHENMFWYRQDPGLGLRLIYFSYDVKMKEKGDIPEGYSVSREKKERFSLILESASTNQTSMYLCASSFLGTDNTEAFFGQGTRLTVV.

This clonotype was recorded once. Being one base from a much bigger clone, this may be a read error. The conserved phenylalanine or tryptophan normally closing the CDR3 is absent here, so this likely arose from a read error. The V call is TRBV9, the J call TRBJ2-7, with D possibly matching TRBD1 (5 bases). V shed 4 bases and J shed 3 bases, with 11 bases lying between them. The CDR3 sequence is 13 residues long. Germline assignment: CDR1 SGDLS and CDR2 YYNGEE. The CDR3 DNA reads TGTGCCAGCAGCCTCACGGACAACTACGAGCAGTACTGC. Protein sequence: CASSLTDNYEQYC.

This clonotype was found many times. CDR3 sequence (DNA): TGCAGCGCCCGTGGGACAGGGAGCTATGGCTACACCTTC. Its protein product is CSARGTGSYGYTF. The chain uses TRBV29-1 and TRBJ1-2; 9 bases are a match to TRBD1. Germline V gene data show CDR1 as SQVTM and CDR2 as ANQGSEA. The ends lost 7 bases at V and 4 bases at J; junction bases unmatched: 7. The CDR3 spans 13 residues. Full variable domain (outside the CDR3, taken from reference TRBV29-1 and TRBJ1-2): SAVISQKPSRDICQRGTSLTIQCQVDSQVTMMFWYRQQPGQSLTLIATANQGSEATYESGFVIDKFPISRPNLTFSTLTVSNMSPEDSSIYLCSARGTGSYGYTFGSGTRLTVV.

Only a few counts were recorded for this clonotype. This rearrangement joins TRBV20-1 to TRBJ1-1; D ambiguous. The CDR3 has 13 residues. Trimming took off 7 bases at V and 3 bases at J, with 15 bases between the two ends. Germline-derived CDR1 and CDR2 are DFQATT and SNEGSKA (reference sequence). CDR3 sequence (DNA): TGCAGTGTTCCGACCCGCTGGTACACTGAAGCTTTCTTT. Translated: CSVPTRWYTEAFF.

CDR3 nucleotides: TGCAGTGCTAGAATACCGGGACAGCAAGAGACCCAGTACTTC. This translates into CSARIPGQQETQYF. The chain carries TRBV20-1 and TRBJ2-5; 7 positions match TRBD1. The V gene's germline CDR1 is DFQATT and CDR2 SNEGSKA (reference sequence). V was clipped by 2 bases and J by 2 bases; unmatched bases: 5. The CDR3 has 14 amino acids.

CDR3 DNA sequence: TGTGCCAGCAGCTACGGACAGCAGGCAAATGAGCAGTTCTTC. Its protein product is CASSYGQQANEQFF. J is TRBJ2-1 and V is TRBV7-2; TRBD1 is a possible D gene (6 bases). This CDR3 spans 14 amino acids. Germline V gene lookup returns CDR1 SGHTA and CDR2 FQGNSA. V was pared by 4 bases and J by 7 bases, with 14 bases between.

The table lists this clonotype with many counts. The CDR3 protein is CASSSTGLGTQYF. Written as DNA, the CDR3 is TGTGCCAGCAGTTCGACAGGCCTGGGGACCCAGTACTTC. This rearrangement joins TRBV12-3 or TRBV12-4 to TRBJ2-5; D possibly corresponds to TRBD1 (6 bases). The CDR3 runs to 13 residues. V was shortened by 4 bases and J by 7 bases, with 13 bases between the two germline ends.

In the case of this clonotype: One end of the junction is discordant with germline, which a read error may explain. The chain links TRBV7-2 to TRBJ1-5; no firm D call. CDR1 SGHTA and CDR2 FQGNSA come from the germline V gene. This CDR3 is built from 15 residues. This CDR3 reads CANSPIGQVNQPQHF. The CDR3 DNA reads as TGTGCCAACAGCCCTATCGGTCAGGTAAACCAGCCCCAGCATTTT.

This clonotype has more than one count but fewer than ten. The V gene is TRBV2, the J gene TRBJ1-5, with 9 bases aligning to TRBD1. Germline CDR1 and CDR2: SNHLY and FYNNEI. The CDR3 has 15 amino acids. The V and J ends lost 7 bases and 0 bases, in that order; junction bases with no gene match: 4. The CDR3 nucleotides read TGTGCCAGCACGGGACAGGGACATAGCAATCAGCCCCAGCATTTT. Amino acids: CASTGQGHSNQPQHF.

This clonotype was observed a handful of times. This chain joins TRBV7-9 and TRBJ1-2; D gene uncertain. The V end was cut by 2 bases, the J end by 3 bases, with 16 bases between. The germline gives CDR1 SEHNR, CDR2 FQNEAQ (reference sequence). CDR3 size: 16 residues. The CDR3 DNA reads as TGTGCCAGCAGCTTAAATAGTGCTCCACTTTACTATGGCTACACCTTC. It specifies CASSLNSAPLYYGYTF. The variable domain in full, with the rest retrieved from reference TRBV7-9 and TRBJ1-2, is DTGVSQNPRHKITKRGQNVTFRCDPISEHNRLYWYRQTLGQGPEFLTYFQNEAQLEKSRLLSDRFSAERPKGSFSTLEIQRTEQGDSAMYLCASSLNSAPLYYGYTFGSGTRLTVV.

This chain connects TRBV6-1 to TRBJ1-1; no definite D call. The CDR3 loop spans 14 amino acids. The germline V gene has CDR1 MNHNS and CDR2 SASEGT. The V and J ends lost 2 bases and 2 bases respectively, with 9 bases between them. For the CDR3, the DNA is TGTGCCAGCAGTGAAAGTATCAGTAACACTGAAGCTTTCTTT. Protein sequence: CASSESISNTEAFF.

Comment on this clonotype: The junction departs from the called germline gene at one end, perhaps through a read error. The genes are TRBV5-6 and TRBJ2-7, with 7 bases fitting TRBD2. Germline V gene lookup returns CDR1 SGHDT and CDR2 YYEEEE. The CDR3 is made up of 11 amino acids. For the CDR3, the DNA is TGTGCCGGCAGCTTGCGGGAGACTCAGTACTTC. This encodes CAGSLRETQYF.

This clonotype was counted at least ten times. J is TRBJ2-5 and V is TRBV10-3, with 9 bases lining up with TRBD2. The CDR3 is 13 residues long. From germline, CDR1 is ENHRY and CDR2 SYGVKD. The trim removed 5 bases at V and 5 bases at J, leaving 3 bases unmatched. The CDR3 protein is CAISRTSDETQYF. As DNA, the CDR3 is TGTGCCATCAGTAGGACTAGCGACGAGACCCAGTACTTC.

This clonotype was counted a few times. J is TRBJ1-1 and V is TRBV20-1; weak D call: TRBD1 (5 bases). This CDR3 is 15 amino acids long. CDR1 and CDR2 from the germline V gene are DFQATT and SNEGSKA (reference sequence). Trimming removed 3 bases at V and 11 bases at J, with 25 bases between. The CDR3 reads CSASSGRGGPPVAFF. DNA for the CDR3: TGCAGTGCTAGCTCTGGGCGGGGGGGACCGCCCGTGGCTTTCTTT.